This T cell receptor beta chain is from a study of spatial heterogeneity in lung cancer. Study summary: Fewer alpha-chain than beta-chain sequences were consistently detected. Study-wide results and caveats: Counts of expanded intratumoral alpha and beta TCRs tracked tumor mutation counts.

This clonotype was detected ten times or more. What it binds is not known. Germline V gives CDR1 MNHNS, CDR2 SASEGT. Trimming stripped 8 bases from V and 0 bases from J, with 21 bases between. The CDR3 spans 17 residues. Time point: sample taken at primary tumor resection. No cell sorting; template was whole RNA from tumor, lung tissue or PBMC. Individually, TCR cDNA molecules were each labelled with a unique molecular identifier. MiXCR, run by TCRdb on the 5' RACE reads, gives a single entry per CDR3 protein. The sample lists some 10,000 distinct CDR3 sequences, roughly 6% occurring once. V is TRBV6-1 and J is TRBJ2-3; a possible D gene is TRBD2 (6 bases). Material: lung tumor tissue, obtained at surgery. The receptor's source is a male donor with early-stage non-small cell lung cancer. Here the CDR3 reads CASLPLASPISTDTQYF. The CDR3 DNA reads TGTGCCAGCCTCCCACTAGCATCCCCAATTAGCACAGATACGCAGTATTTT.